Included here is one TCR beta chain sequence, with context. The sample belongs to a study of CD8 T cells in Susac syndrome. Germline V gene data show CDR1 as SGHVS and CDR2 as FNYEAQ. The CDR3 sequence is 15 residues long. J gave up 2 bases and V 1 base, and 5 bases lay outside the gene matches. An input of roughly 0.5 to 1 ug of RNA was subjected to reverse transcription using random hexamers. TCRdb called the immunoSEQ multiplex PCR reads again in MiXCR, with one record for every CDR3 protein. Of about 150,000 distinct CDR3 sequences listed, around 95% were seen once; the top ten hold over 0.065%. The chain has TRBV7-6 and TRBJ2-7, with 7 bases lining up with TRBD2. This receptor was identified in a human donor with Susac syndrome. Specimen: CD4+ T cells from PBMCs. CDR3 residues: CASSLVAGGTYEQYF. The CDR3 bases are TGTGCCAGCAGCTTAGTTGCCGGGGGGACCTACGAGCAGTACTTC.